These 8 T cell receptor beta chains originate from one sample sequenced in a study of early T cells in non-severe SARS-CoV-2 infection (dated by TCRdb to the early 2020s). Library creation used 5' RACE. The sequencing machine was a NextSeq 500. TCRdb took the public reads, trimmed them with fastp at Q25, ran MiXCR for clone calling and kept in-frame beta chains. All rows with the same CDR3 protein become a single entry with the most common DNA and genes. This sample has 55,000 to 70,000 distinct CDR3 sequences in its table, and about a tenth of those were observed once. Around 6.6% of the sample is held by the ten biggest clonotypes. The specimen was whole blood. Receptors originate from an adult who was a healthcare worker with PCR-confirmed SARS-CoV-2 infection or an uninfected control (not recorded which).

This chain connects TRBV7-9 to TRBJ2-7; 11 nucleotides line up with TRBD2. Germline V gives CDR1 SEHNR, CDR2 FQNEAQ (reference sequence). This CDR3 is 18 amino acids long. After removal of 4 bases from V and 7 bases from J, the junction contained 18 bases not matched to a gene. CDR3 sequence: CASSSETGTSGASREQYF. CDR3 coding DNA: TGTGCCAGCAGCTCCGAAACCGGGACTAGCGGTGCGTCTCGGGAGCAGTACTTC.

This clonotype was seen only a few times. The chain has TRBV3-1 and TRBJ1-1; no definite D call. CDR1 is LGHDT and CDR2 is YNNKEL in the germline V gene (reference sequence). V lost 4 bases to trimming and J lost 0 bases, with 12 bases between them. There are 15 residues in the CDR3. CDR3 protein: CASSPGVEVNTEAFF. The CDR3 nucleotides read TGTGCCAGCAGCCCCGGAGTGGAGGTGAACACTGAAGCTTTCTTT.

This clonotype has a count of ten or more. This sequence joins TRBV2 and TRBJ2-1; tentatively, D is TRBD2 (5 bases). CDR3 length: 15 amino acids. Trimming stripped 8 bases from V and 0 bases from J, with 14 bases between. Germline values: CDR1 SNHLY, CDR2 FYNNEI. The CDR3, as DNA: TGTGCCAGCTTCAGTGGGGAGAGCTCCTACAATGAGCAGTTCTTC. Encoded protein: CASFSGESSYNEQFF.

This clonotype was observed at least ten times. The rearrangement uses TRBV28 and TRBJ2-3; 10 bases are a match to TRBD1. Per germline, CDR1 MDHEN and CDR2 SYDVKM. There are 14 residues in the CDR3. Losses at the gene ends were 7 bases for V and 4 bases for J; bases not matched to a gene: 5. DNA of the CDR3: TGTGCCAGCAACTCCGGGACAGGGGCAGATACGCAGTATTTT. Translating gives CASNSGTGADTQYF.

This clonotype was seen only a few times. The genes are TRBV20-1 and TRBJ2-2; no definite D call. V lost 3 bases and J lost 0, with 11 bases in between. The germline V gene has CDR1 DFQATT and CDR2 SNEGSKA (reference sequence). The CDR3 totals 15 residues. As DNA, the CDR3 is TGCAGTGCTAGGGGCGAGCGCCCGAACACCGGGGAGCTGTTTTTT. Encoded protein: CSARGERPNTGELFF.

In this sample, this clonotype turned up a few times. This chain uses TRBV5-5 with TRBJ2-1; TRBD2 matches at 12 bases. The V and J ends lost 4 bases and 4 bases, in that order; junction bases with no gene match: 12. Looked up from germline, CDR1 is SGHKS and CDR2 is YYEKEE (reference sequence). The CDR3 contains 18 residues. CDR3 sequence reads: CASSRTAAGLAGYNEQFF. CDR3 sequence (DNA): TGTGCCAGCAGCCGGACAGCCGCGGGACTAGCGGGTTACAATGAGCAGTTCTTC.

The chain carries TRBV12-3 or TRBV12-4 and TRBJ2-3; D gene unclear. The V end lost 7 bases, the J end lost 2 bases, and 4 bases lay between the germline ends. The CDR3 covers 11 residues. In DNA form, the CDR3 reads TGTGCCAGCACCTACACAGATACGCAGTATTTT. As protein: CASTYTDTQYF.

This sequence joins TRBV6-2 or TRBV6-3 and TRBJ1-5, with a possible D match to TRBD1 (6 bases). Germline CDR1 MNHEY, CDR2 SVGEGT. With 4 bases removed from V and 2 bases from J, the gap between germline ends came to 15 bases. The CDR3 loop spans 16 amino acids. For the CDR3, the DNA is TGTGCCAGCAGTTTCCCCTACAGGGACGGCAATCAGCCCCAGCATTTT. Translated, it gives CASSFPYRDGNQPQHF.